The 32 T cell receptor beta chains below were found in one sample sequenced in a study of beta chain features in type 1 diabetes (dated by TCRdb to 2016 to 2018). Libraries came from the immunoSEQ multiplex PCR assay. The entire isolated RNA was reverse transcribed using the High Capacity cDNA Reverse Transcription Kit, and thus expressed TCRB transcripts were sequenced. TCRdb took over this immuneACCESS table, retaining in-frame rearrangements with V and J assigned. Such tables are incomplete; in checked studies, under half of the missing clones stem from an unresolved V gene, and the remainder is unexplained. The sample records some 360,000 clones, about 10% of which are singletons. The ten most abundant clones make up about 0.6% of the sample. For these TCRs, the target antigens are not known. The full study reports these points: Type 1 diabetes patients showed a moderate but significant shortening of TCRB CDR3 length in all four CD4+ subsets.

Sequencing was done on a sample of central memory CD4+ T cells from blood. The receptor set was obtained from a man aged 25 to 40 with type 1 diabetes.

The table lists this clone with a few counts. The rearrangement uses TRBV2 and TRBJ2-2, with 9 bases aligning to TRBD1. In germline, CDR1 is SNHLY, CDR2 FYNNEI. The J segment lost 1 base and the V segment lost 6 bases, leaving 6 bases of the junction unmatched. The CDR3 totals 16 residues. This CDR3 is CASSEQGARNTGELFF. Here the CDR3 DNA reads TGTGCCAGCAGCGAACAGGGGGCGCGGAACACCGGGGAGCTGTTTTTT.

The chain is built from TRBV27 and TRBJ1-5; weak D call: TRBD1 (6 bases). CDR3 size: 16 residues. From germline, CDR1 is MNHEY and CDR2 SMNVEV (reference sequence). Trimming took off 0 bases at V and 2 bases at J, with 11 bases between the two ends. The CDR3 DNA follows: TGTGCCAGCAGTTTATCGGGCAGGGGAGGCAATCAGCCCCAGCATTTT. Encoded protein: CASSLSGRGGNQPQHF.

This clone was observed a handful of times. The CDR3 reads CASSQETGGFGEQFF. In nucleotides, the CDR3 is TGTGCCAGCAGCCAAGAGACAGGGGGCTTCGGTGAGCAGTTCTTC. The chain uses TRBV4-2 and TRBJ2-1; 10 bases are a match to TRBD1. Germline CDR1 and CDR2: LGHNA and YNFKEQ. The CDR3 has 15 amino acids. After removal of 0 bases from V and 9 bases from J, the junction contained 5 bases not matched to a gene.

The rearrangement uses TRBV6-1 and TRBJ2-3; the match to TRBD1 covers 9 bases. Trimming took 7 bases from V and 6 from J; bases not matched to a gene: 11. The CDR3 has 15 amino acids. From germline, CDR1 is MNHNS and CDR2 SASEGT. CDR3 amino acids: CASIQRDRDRDTQYF. The DNA for the CDR3 is TGTGCCAGCATCCAAAGGGACAGGGACAGGGATACGCAGTATTTT.

In the case of this clone: This sample also contains other DNA sequences that code for the same CDR3. CDR3 sequence (DNA): TGCGCCAGCAGCGGTACCGGGGGGACTGAAGCTTTCTTT. It translates to CASSGTGGTEAFF. The rearrangement joins TRBV5-1 to TRBJ1-1; maybe TRBD1 (5 bases). Germline V gene lookup returns CDR1 SGHRS and CDR2 YFSETQ. Trimming took off 4 bases at V and 5 bases at J, with 12 bases between the two ends. CDR3 length: 13 amino acids.

Of note for this clone: One end of the junction fails to match germline, which may point to a read error. The chain is built from TRBV5-1 and TRBJ2-5; D possibly corresponds to TRBD1 (6 bases). There are 14 residues in the CDR3. CDR1 is SGHRS and CDR2 is YFSETQ in the germline V gene. The CDR3 protein is CASNLQGSRETQYF. The CDR3 coding sequence is TGCGCCAGCAACTTGCAGGGGTCGAGGGAGACCCAGTACTTC.

The chain links TRBV27 to TRBJ1-6, with D perhaps TRBD1 (5 bases). From germline, CDR1 is MNHEY and CDR2 SMNVEV (reference sequence). V was cut by 3 bases and J by 10 bases, with 13 bases left in between. CDR3 size: 14 residues. CDR3 in DNA: TGTGCCAGCAGTTTGTCGGTCCAGGGATCACCCCTCCACTTT. This gives the protein CASSLSVQGSPLHF.

The sample holds many counts of this clone. The V call is TRBV10-3, the J call TRBJ2-7, with 12 positions matching TRBD2. Losses at the gene ends were 8 bases for V and 7 bases for J; bases not matched to a gene: 9. The CDR3 covers 14 residues. The germline V gene has CDR1 ENHRY and CDR2 SYGVKD. In nucleotides, the CDR3 is TGTGCCATCGGCCGGACTAGCGGGAAAGGGGAGCAGTACTTC. Translated: CAIGRTSGKGEQYF.

This chain joins TRBV6-1 and TRBJ2-3; D unresolved. This CDR3 is 14 amino acids long. V was shortened by 1 base and J by 0 bases, with 5 bases between the two germline ends. CDR1 MNHNS and CDR2 SASEGT come from the germline V gene. Here the CDR3 DNA reads TGTGCCAGCAGTGAAGGGCCCAGCACAGATACGCAGTATTTT. Encoded protein: CASSEGPSTDTQYF.

This chain uses TRBV27 with TRBJ2-2; tentatively, D is TRBD2 (6 bases). Trimming took 6 bases from V and 3 from J, leaving 14 bases between them. Germline CDR1 is MNHEY and CDR2 is SMNVEV (reference sequence). The CDR3 consists of 15 residues. The CDR3 loop is CASSRIADYTGELFF. CDR3 coding DNA: TGTGCCAGCAGCCGAATAGCGGACTACACCGGGGAGCTGTTTTTT.

The chain joins TRBV6-5 to TRBJ1-4, with D tentatively TRBD1 (5 bases). V was cut by 5 bases and J by 7 bases, with 14 bases left in between. Germline lookup yields CDR1 MNHEY and CDR2 SVGAGI. The CDR3 loop spans 14 amino acids. CDR3 protein: CASSRGGSVEKLFF. The CDR3 region has the DNA TGTGCCAGCAGTCGGGGGGGGTCGGTTGAAAAACTGTTTTTT.

In this sample, this clone turned up a few times. V is TRBV5-1 and J is TRBJ2-2; D is unresolved. CDR3 length: 15 residues. Per the germline V gene, CDR1 is SGHRS and CDR2 is YFSETQ. The V end was cut by 1 base, the J end by 3 bases, with 10 bases between. The CDR3 region is CASSLSLGDTGELFF. CDR3 DNA sequence: TGCGCCAGCAGCTTGTCTCTTGGGGACACCGGGGAGCTGTTTTTT.

V usage is TRBV11-2 and J usage is TRBJ1-1; tentative D call: TRBD1 (5 bases). The CDR3 is 14 residues long. V was pared by 6 bases and J by 4 bases, with 15 bases between. Germline CDR1 and CDR2: SGHAT and FQNNGV. For the CDR3, the DNA is TGTGCCAGCAGTGGAGGGGAGGGGATCACTGAAGCTTTCTTT. Its translation: CASSGGEGITEAFF.

The rearrangement links TRBV6-1 to TRBJ1-2; 7 bases fit TRBD1. Germline V lookup: CDR1 MNHNS, CDR2 SASEGT. This CDR3 has 13 amino acids. Trimming cost V 6 bases and J 8 bases; bases outside gene matches: 9. The CDR3 loop reads CASSDTGVLGYTF. CDR3 DNA sequence: TGTGCCAGCAGCGATACAGGGGTACTCGGCTACACCTTC.

In this sample, this clone turned up a few times. The rearrangement uses TRBV28 and TRBJ2-4; 8 positions agree with TRBD1. V shed 5 bases, J shed 15 bases, and the junction held 15 bases outside the gene matches. This CDR3 is 14 amino acids long. CDR1 is MDHEN and CDR2 is SYDVKM in the germline V gene. The CDR3 DNA follows: TGTGCCAGCAGTGTTACCGGGACAGGTTCCGGTCGGTACTTC. It yields the protein CASSVTGTGSGRYF.

This clone came up a few times. The chain employs TRBV25-1 and TRBJ2-7; D could derive from TRBD1 or TRBD2 (5 bases each). The CDR3 runs to 14 residues. The germline V and J ends were trimmed by 4 bases and 1 base, with 11 bases remaining between them. CDR1 MGHDK and CDR2 SYGVNS come from the germline V gene. CDR3 bases: TGTGCCAGCAGTGGCCGGGACCTATCCTACGAGCAGTACTTC. Protein product: CASSGRDLSYEQYF.

Only a few counts were recorded for this clone. Additional DNA sequences in this sample encode the identical CDR3. The chain employs TRBV19 and TRBJ2-1, with a possible D match to TRBD1 (6 bases). Germline V gene data show CDR1 as LNHDA and CDR2 as SQIVND (reference sequence). This CDR3 is built from 14 residues. The ends were cut back, 5 bases at V and 4 bases at J, with 12 bases in the middle. The CDR3 nucleotides read TGTGCCAGTAGTCCTCGGACAGATTACAATGAGCAGTTCTTC. It specifies CASSPRTDYNEQFF.

This clone was seen only a few times. The rearrangement joins TRBV28 to TRBJ1-2; 7 positions match TRBD1. CDR1 is MDHEN and CDR2 is SYDVKM in the germline V gene. The CDR3 length is 12 residues. The V and J ends lost 6 bases and 5 bases, in that order; junction bases with no gene match: 3. CDR3 sequence (DNA): TGTGCCAGCAGAGAGGGGGCTTATGGCTACACCTTC. It specifies CASREGAYGYTF.

In its sample, this clone was seen a few times. The rearrangement uses TRBV9 and TRBJ2-2; D may be TRBD1 (5 bases). This CDR3 has 17 amino acids. Germline V gene sequence: CDR1 SGDLS, CDR2 YYNGEE. With 4 bases removed from V and 4 bases from J, the gap between germline ends came to 20 bases. CDR3 protein: CASSPLSDSRGTGELFF. The CDR3 DNA reads as TGTGCCAGCAGCCCTCTCTCTGACAGCCGAGGCACCGGGGAGCTGTTTTTT. The whole variable domain, remainder taken from reference TRBV9 and TRBJ2-2, is DSGVTQTPKHLITATGQRVTLRCSPRSGDLSVYWYQQSLDQGLQFLIQYYNGEERAKGNILERFSAQQFPDLHSELNLSSLELGDSALYFCASSPLSDSRGTGELFFGEGSRLTVL.

The chain uses TRBV10-3 and TRBJ2-1; possibly TRBD2 for D (5 bases). The V end was cut by 4 bases, the J end by 5 bases, with 9 bases between. This CDR3 has 13 amino acids. CDR1 and CDR2 from the germline V gene are ENHRY and SYGVKD. DNA for the CDR3: TGTGCCATCAGTGGAGGACTTAACAATGAGCAGTTCTTC. Its protein product is CAISGGLNNEQFF.

This clone appeared many times. The chain employs TRBV10-3 and TRBJ1-1; perhaps TRBD1 as D (5 bases). Trimming took 11 bases from V and 4 from J, leaving 11 bases between them. The CDR3 has 11 residues. Germline-derived CDR1 and CDR2 are ENHRY and SYGVKD. As DNA, the CDR3 is TGTGCCGCCGGGGGGGTCACTGAAGCTTTCTTT. Translation: CAAGGVTEAFF.

The chain recombines TRBV11-1 with TRBJ2-2; no firm D call. V lost 4 bases and J lost 5, with 17 bases in between. CDR3 length: 16 residues. The germline CDR1 and CDR2 sequences are SGHAT and FQDESV (reference sequence). CDR3 loop: CASSSLPKGSTGELFF. The CDR3 DNA sequence: TGTGCCAGCAGCTCACTCCCAAAGGGTTCTACCGGGGAGCTGTTTTTT.

The chain links TRBV5-5 to TRBJ2-5; TRBD1 aligns across 8 bases. J lost 5 bases, V lost 0 bases, and 9 bases had no gene match. Germline lookup yields CDR1 SGHKS and CDR2 YYEKEE (reference sequence). There are 16 residues in the CDR3. The DNA of the CDR3 is TGTGCCAGCAGCTTGGGCGATCAGGGGGCGTATGAGACCCAGTACTTC. This codes for CASSLGDQGAYETQYF.

This sequence joins TRBV19 and TRBJ2-5, with a weak D call TRBD1 (6 bases). The V end lost 5 bases, the J end lost 5 bases, and 15 bases lay between the germline ends. The CDR3 runs to 14 residues. Looked up from germline, CDR1 is LNHDA and CDR2 is SQIVND (reference sequence). The CDR3 DNA is TGTGCCAGTAGTGCCCAAACAGGGTGGGAGACCCAGTACTTC. Translating it yields CASSAQTGWETQYF.

This clone was detected a few times. The chain uses TRBV6-6 and TRBJ2-1; 8 nucleotides agree with TRBD2. V lost 8 bases and J lost 8; bases outside the gene matches: 5. The V gene's germline CDR1 is MNHNY and CDR2 SVGAGI (reference sequence). This CDR3 has 12 residues. The CDR3, as DNA: TGTGCCAGCCAGCGGGAGTGGGATGAGCAGTTCTTC. It encodes CASQREWDEQFF.

The chain recombines TRBV14 with TRBJ2-5, with a possible D match to TRBD1 (5 bases). The germline V gene encodes CDR1 SGHDN and CDR2 FVKESK. The CDR3 loop spans 14 amino acids. Trimming stripped 1 base from V and 5 bases from J, with 11 bases between. CDR3 residues: CASSQAGLGETQYF. The CDR3 bases are TGTGCCAGCAGCCAAGCAGGGTTAGGGGAGACCCAGTACTTC.

This clone occurred a few times. The chain combines TRBV5-1 with TRBJ2-7, with D perhaps given as TRBD1 or TRBD2 (5 bases each). This CDR3 is built from 16 residues. V lost 0 bases, J lost 4 bases, and 17 bases lay in between. The germline gives CDR1 SGHRS, CDR2 YFSETQ. The CDR3 bases are TGCGCCAGCAGCTTGGAAGGGCCCGAGAGGGGTTACGAGCAGTACTTC. Amino acid sequence: CASSLEGPERGYEQYF.

The chain carries TRBV7-2 and TRBJ2-4; 7 bases are a match to TRBD1. Germline-derived CDR1 and CDR2 are SGHTA and FQGNSA. This CDR3 has 16 amino acids. Losses at the gene ends were 0 bases for V and 2 bases for J; bases not matched to a gene: 4. CDR3: CASSLASRGPKNIQYF. The CDR3 region has the DNA TGTGCCAGCAGCTTAGCGTCGAGGGGGCCCAAAAACATTCAGTACTTC.

This clone showed up just a few times. J is TRBJ1-1 and V is TRBV11-1; D gene uncertain. CDR3 size: 12 residues. The ends were cut back, 1 base at V and 7 bases at J, with 7 bases in the middle. Per germline, CDR1 SGHAT and CDR2 FQDESV (reference sequence). CDR3 sequence: CASSLVRNEAFF. CDR3 nucleotide sequence: TGTGCCAGCAGCTTAGTCCGAAATGAAGCTTTCTTT. Together with reference TRBV11-1 and TRBJ1-1, the CDR3 gives the full variable domain: EAEVAQSPRYKITEKSQAVAFWCDPISGHATLYWYRQILGQGPELLVQFQDESVVDDSQLPKDRFSAERLKGVDSTLKIQPAELGDSAMYLCASSLVRNEAFFGQGTRLTVV.

In DNA form, the CDR3 reads TGTGCCTGGAGCTTAACCGGGACAGGGGGGACTGAAGCTTTCTTT. Its protein is CAWSLTGTGGTEAFF. V is TRBV30 and J is TRBJ1-1; 11 bases fit TRBD1. Germline CDR1 and CDR2: GTSNPN and SVGIG (reference sequence). The CDR3 totals 15 residues. V was pared by 3 bases and J by 5 bases, with 8 bases of the junction left unmatched.

This clone was observed a handful of times. The CDR3 DNA follows: TGTGCCAGCAGTGGGGGGTCCCGGTATGGCTACACCTTC. Its protein is CASSGGSRYGYTF. The chain joins TRBV25-1 to TRBJ1-2; TRBD1 is a possible D gene (5 bases). CDR1 is MGHDK, CDR2 SYGVNS, per germline. V was clipped by 4 bases and J by 5 bases, with 11 bases between them. The CDR3 consists of 13 residues.

This clone was detected a few times. The rearrangement links TRBV6-6 to TRBJ1-1; 7 nucleotides align to TRBD1. Germline-derived CDR1 and CDR2 are MNHNY and SVGAGI (reference sequence). This CDR3 region has 15 residues. V trimming: 5 bases; J trimming: 6 bases; junction bases outside the gene matches: 12. The CDR3 protein is CASSADRAGFAEAFF. As DNA, the CDR3 is TGTGCCAGCAGTGCCGACAGGGCGGGTTTCGCTGAAGCTTTCTTT.